A selection of T cell receptor beta chains follows, all from one sample in a study of blood T cell repertoires in COVID-19. Produced via immunoSEQ multiplex PCR; TCRdb's table is partial and in-frame only. The sample carries roughly 250,000 clones, approximately 88% recorded once. Input material: PBMCs or T cells enriched from blood (not recorded which). The receptors derive from a woman aged 40 to 50 with acute COVID-19. Both conserved end residues are part of each CDR3. The D gene is left open where the match is weak. Expanded clones are given a class, and other clones once, few, many or no size at all.

>TRBV5-1|.|TRBD2|TRBJ2-5
TGCGCCAGCAGCTTGGCGTTAGCGGGAGTACGAGAGACCCAGTACTTC
CASSLALAGVRETQYF
>TRBV5-1|.|TRBD1|TRBJ1-2
TGCGCCAGCAGCATCCGGACAGGAGGTGGCTACACCTTC
CASSIRTGGGYTF
>TRBV18|.|.|TRBJ1-1
TGTGCCAGCTCCCCCCGACTGACAGAAATGAACACTGAAGCTTTCTTT
CASSPRLTEMNTEAFF
>TRBV9|.|.|TRBJ1-1
TGTGCCAGCAGCGTAGTTAGGGAGGCGGTGAACACTGAAGCTTTCTTT
CASSVVREAVNTEAFF
>TRBV5-1|.|TRBD1|TRBJ1-4
TGCGCCAGCAGCGATGGTGGGACAGGGGGTGAAAAACTGTTTTTT
CASSDGGTGGEKLFF
>TRBV5-1|.|TRBD1|TRBJ1-2
TGCGCCAGCAGCCGCATGACAGGGAGGATTAACTATGGCTACACCTTC
CASSRMTGRINYGYTF
>TRBV28|.|.|TRBJ1-5
TGTGCCAGCAGTTTATGGGGGCAAGAGGCCCAGCATTTT
CASSLWGQEAQHF
>TRBV18|.|.|TRBJ1-2
TGTGCCAGCTCCAAACAGGGACTAGGCGTGGGCTACACCTTC
CASSKQGLGVGYTF
>TRBV27|.|TRBD2|TRBJ2-1
TGTGCCAGCACATATACGAACGGGGGGGCTGTTTTGGATGAGCAGTTCTTC
CASTYTNGGAVLDEQFF
>TRBV19|few|TRBD2|TRBJ2-3
TGTGCCAGTAGTATGCTAGCGGGAAGGGATACGCAGTATTTT
CASSMLAGRDTQYF
>TRBV4-1|.|TRBD2|TRBJ2-4
TGCGCCAGCAGCAATACCCCTTTTCTAGCGGGAAGGGCCAAAAACATTCAGTACTTC
CASSNTPFLAGRAKNIQYF